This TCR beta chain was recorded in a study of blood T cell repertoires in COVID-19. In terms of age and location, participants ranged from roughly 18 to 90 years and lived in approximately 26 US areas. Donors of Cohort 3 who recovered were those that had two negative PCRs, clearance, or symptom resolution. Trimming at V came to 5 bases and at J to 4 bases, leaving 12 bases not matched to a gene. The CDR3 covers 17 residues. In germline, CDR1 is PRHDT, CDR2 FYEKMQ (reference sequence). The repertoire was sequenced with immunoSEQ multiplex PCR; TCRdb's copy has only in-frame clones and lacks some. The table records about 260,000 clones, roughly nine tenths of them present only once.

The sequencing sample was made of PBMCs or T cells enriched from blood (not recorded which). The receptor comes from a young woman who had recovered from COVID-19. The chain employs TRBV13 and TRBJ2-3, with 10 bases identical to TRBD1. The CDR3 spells CASSRPTGTGVADTQYF. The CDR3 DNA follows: TGTGCCAGCAGCCGTCCAACCGGGACAGGGGTGGCAGATACGCAGTATTTT.